Listed here are 29 T cell receptor beta chains from one sample, sequenced in a study of Ad26.COV2.S vaccination and SARS-CoV-2 variants. The protocol was immunoSEQ multiplex PCR, while the TCRdb copy is restricted to in-frame clones and leaves out a portion. The table lists some 460,000 clones, roughly nine tenths of them singletons. The treatment: around 19 received Ad26.COV2.S at low or high dose, single or two shots; several received placebo; per-sample allocation not given. Specimen acquisition occurred on day 63 following the initial vaccine or placebo injection. The sample was peripheral blood, taken in a trial of Ad26.COV2.S vaccine versus placebo. These receptors were collected from a person aged 18 to 59 who received the Ad26.COV2.S COVID-19 vaccine or a placebo.

CDR3 DNA sequence: TGTGCCAGCAGTGAGAGGGGACAGTACGAGCAGTACTTC. Protein: CASSERGQYEQYF. V and J are TRBV2 and TRBJ2-7; 7 nucleotides line up with TRBD1. The CDR3 loop spans 13 amino acids. Germline values: CDR1 SNHLY, CDR2 FYNNEI. V lost 3 bases to trimming and J lost 4 bases; unmatched junction nucleotides: 3. Complete variable domain (other parts from reference TRBV2 and TRBJ2-7): EPEVTQTPSHQVTQMGQEVILRCVPISNHLYFYWYRQILGQKVEFLVSFYNNEISEKSEIFDDQFSVERPDGSNFTLKIRSTKLEDSAMYFCASSERGQYEQYFGPGTRLTVT.

This chain uses TRBV7-9 with TRBJ1-3, with D perhaps TRBD1 (5 bases). Germline V CDR1 and CDR2: SEHNR, FQNEAQ (reference sequence). V gave up 0 bases and J gave up 0 bases, with 15 bases separating them. The CDR3 loop spans 18 amino acids. The CDR3 protein is CASSLAGGWGGSGNTIYF. DNA for the CDR3: TGTGCCAGCAGCTTAGCGGGGGGTTGGGGCGGCTCTGGAAACACCATATATTTT.

The chain recombines TRBV5-4 with TRBJ2-7, with no clear D. Germline assignment: CDR1 SGHNT and CDR2 YYREEE (reference sequence). The V and J ends lost 4 bases and 4 bases respectively, with 9 bases between them. The CDR3 has 12 amino acids. CDR3 nucleotide sequence: TGTGCCAGCAGCCTTGACCAGTACGAGCAGTACTTC. The encoded protein is CASSLDQYEQYF.

The table lists this clone with a count of one. This chain connects TRBV15 to TRBJ1-1; D is unclear. V was clipped by 0 bases and J by 8 bases, with 7 bases between them. Per germline, CDR1 LNHNV and CDR2 YYDKDF (reference sequence). This CDR3 contains 12 residues. The CDR3, as DNA: TGTGCCACCAGCAGAGATCGGCGGGAAGCTTTCTTT. Translation: CATSRDRREAFF.

V gene TRBV9 combines with J gene TRBJ2-5, with D unclear. This CDR3 has 16 amino acids. CDR1 and CDR2 from the germline V gene are SGDLS and YYNGEE. The V end was cut by 2 bases, the J end by 4 bases, with 18 bases between. The CDR3: CASSVLPAMRRETQYF. The DNA of the CDR3 is TGTGCCAGCAGCGTCCTCCCCGCGATGCGCAGAGAGACCCAGTACTTC.

This clone was recorded a few times. This chain uses TRBV19 with TRBJ1-5, with D uncertain. Germline CDR1 LNHDA, CDR2 SQIVND (reference sequence). Trimming removed 3 bases at V and 0 bases at J, with 6 bases between. The CDR3 covers 14 residues. This chain's CDR3 is CASSILNSNQPQHF. CDR3 sequence (DNA): TGTGCCAGTAGTATTCTGAATAGCAATCAGCCCCAGCATTTT.

CDR3 in amino acids: CASSHSRTGATYEQYF. CDR3 DNA: TGCGCCAGCAGCCACTCCCGGACGGGAGCCACCTACGAGCAGTACTTC. The chain joins TRBV4-1 to TRBJ2-7; D is perhaps TRBD2 (6 bases). This CDR3 region has 16 residues. Trimming cost V 3 bases and J 2 bases, with 17 bases left between them. Germline V gene sequence: CDR1 MGHRA, CDR2 YSYEKL.

The chain has TRBV28 and TRBJ1-6, with D possibly being TRBD1 (6 bases). Trimming shortened V by 6 bases and J by 7 bases, and 13 bases separated the two germline ends. The CDR3 length is 14 residues. Germline V lookup: CDR1 MDHEN, CDR2 SYDVKM. The CDR3 loop is CASSPPGANSPLHF. The CDR3 DNA reads TGTGCCAGCAGCCCACCGGGGGCGAATTCACCCCTCCACTTT.

The chain uses TRBV7-3 and TRBJ2-1, with 10 bases identical to TRBD1. The CDR3 has 16 amino acids. After removal of 5 bases from V and 3 bases from J, the junction contained 7 bases not matched to a gene. Per germline, CDR1 SGHTA and CDR2 FQGTGA. The CDR3 sequence: CASSRFGTGVYNEQFF. The CDR3 coding sequence is TGTGCCAGCAGCCGATTTGGGACAGGGGTCTACAATGAGCAGTTCTTC.

The chain uses TRBV18 and TRBJ1-1; D is perhaps TRBD1 (5 bases). CDR1 and CDR2 (germline): KGHSH, LQKENI. The CDR3 extends over 14 amino acids. V gave up 3 bases and J gave up 7 bases, with 15 bases separating them. CDR3 region: CASSPGDRVVEAFF. The CDR3 nucleotides are TGTGCCAGCTCACCTGGGGACCGGGTAGTTGAAGCTTTCTTT.

The J gene is TRBJ2-4, the V gene TRBV6-5; perhaps TRBD1 as D (6 bases). Trimming removed 5 bases from V and 0 bases from J, with 8 bases in between. Looked up from germline, CDR1 is MNHEY and CDR2 is SVGAGI. The CDR3 is made up of 14 amino acids. CDR3 DNA: TGTGCCAGCAGTCTACAGGGAGCCAAAAACATTCAGTACTTC. It encodes CASSLQGAKNIQYF.

The gene calls are TRBV30 and TRBJ2-7; 7 nucleotides align to TRBD1. Germline loops: CDR1 GTSNPN, CDR2 SVGIG (reference sequence). This CDR3 region has 13 residues. Losses at the gene ends were 1 base for V and 7 bases for J; bases not matched to a gene: 7. CDR3 sequence: CAWSGQGSGEQYF. The CDR3 DNA sequence: TGTGCCTGGAGTGGACAGGGTTCGGGGGAGCAGTACTTC.

The rearrangement links TRBV30 to TRBJ2-3; 9 bases are a match to TRBD2. The V gene's germline CDR1 is GTSNPN and CDR2 SVGIG (reference sequence). The V segment lost 3 bases and the J segment 1 base; nucleotides outside the gene matches: 5. The CDR3 loop spans 15 amino acids. CDR3 region: CAWRRLAAGTDTQYF. In DNA, the CDR3 is TGTGCCTGGAGAAGACTAGCGGCAGGCACAGATACGCAGTATTTT.

The chain has TRBV5-1 and TRBJ1-2; D perhaps matches TRBD1 (6 bases). The germline gives CDR1 SGHRS, CDR2 YFSETQ. V was clipped by 4 bases and J by 3 bases, with 13 bases between them. The CDR3 runs 14 residues. CDR3 DNA: TGCGCCAGCAGCCAAGGACAGCCAGACTATGGCTACACCTTC. Translating gives CASSQGQPDYGYTF.

The V call is TRBV6-5, the J call TRBJ1-3, with D unresolved. Germline CDR1 MNHEY, CDR2 SVGAGI. The V gene lost 2 bases and the J gene lost 0 bases, with 11 bases spanning the gap. The length of the CDR3 is 16 residues. CDR3 in DNA: TGTGCCAGCAGTTACGCGCGGTGGGGCTCTGGAAACACCATATATTTT. This sequence encodes CASSYARWGSGNTIYF.

This chain uses TRBV30 with TRBJ1-2, with D uncertain. V was trimmed by 3 bases and J by 0 bases, leaving 14 bases between them. Germline CDR1 reads GTSNPN; CDR2 reads SVGIG (reference sequence). The CDR3 is made up of 15 amino acids. CDR3 in amino acids: CAWSTLRVANYGYTF. The DNA for the CDR3 is TGTGCCTGGAGCACCCTACGGGTAGCTAACTATGGCTACACCTTC.

This clone was seen only once. In DNA, the CDR3 is TGCGCCAGCAGCCGATACAGGGGTTACACTGAAGCTTTCTTT. As protein: CASSRYRGYTEAFF. This chain joins TRBV5-1 and TRBJ1-1; 7 bases fit TRBD1. The CDR3 contains 14 residues. V lost 4 bases and J lost 3; bases outside the gene matches: 6. Germline V CDR1 and CDR2: SGHRS, YFSETQ.

This rearrangement joins TRBV29-1 to TRBJ1-1; no clear D gene. This CDR3 contains 12 residues. Trimming pared 4 bases from V and 1 base from J, leaving 7 bases between. Germline V lookup: CDR1 SQVTM, CDR2 ANQGSEA. CDR3 loop: CSVVGSNTEAFF. For the CDR3, the DNA is TGCAGCGTTGTCGGGTCGAACACTGAAGCTTTCTTT.

The chain is built from TRBV18 and TRBJ1-3, with 7 bases fitting TRBD1. CDR3 size: 15 residues. J lost 2 bases, V lost 4 bases, and 5 bases had no gene match. The V gene's germline CDR1 is KGHSH and CDR2 LQKENI. CDR3 nucleotides: TGTGCCAGCTCACTAACACAGGGGCCTGGAAACACCATATATTTT. Amino acid sequence: CASSLTQGPGNTIYF.

The V and J genes are TRBV6-1 and TRBJ1-2; D remains unclear. Germline CDR1 reads MNHNS; CDR2 reads SASEGT. The CDR3 contains 15 residues. The V end was cut by 5 bases, the J end by 1 base, with 14 bases between. DNA for the CDR3: TGTGCCAGCAGTTCTGACCCGACCTATAACTATGGCTACACCTTC. Translated: CASSSDPTYNYGYTF.

V gene TRBV7-9 combines with J gene TRBJ1-4, with 7 bases fitting TRBD1. Looked up from germline, CDR1 is SEHNR and CDR2 is FQNEAQ (reference sequence). The CDR3 spans 14 residues. The trim removed 5 bases at V and 7 bases at J, leaving 7 bases unmatched. For the CDR3, the DNA is TGTGCCAGCAGCCTAATAACAGGGGTTGAAAAACTGTTTTTT. It translates to CASSLITGVEKLFF.

This rearrangement joins TRBV6-5 to TRBJ2-2; 7 nucleotides agree with TRBD2. The germline V gene encodes CDR1 MNHEY and CDR2 SVGAGI. CDR3 length: 14 residues. V shed 8 bases, J shed 4 bases, and the junction held 7 bases outside the gene matches. The CDR3 loop is CASGTGLTTGELFF. DNA for the CDR3: TGTGCCAGCGGAACGGGACTAACCACCGGGGAGCTGTTTTTT.

This chain connects TRBV28 to TRBJ1-4; no firm D call. CDR1 and CDR2 from the germline V gene are MDHEN and SYDVKM. CDR3 length: 14 amino acids. V dropped 7 bases and J dropped 8 bases, with 17 bases sitting between them. The CDR3 spells CASKWEGWEEKLFF. CDR3 nucleotides: TGTGCCAGCAAATGGGAGGGCTGGGAGGAAAAACTGTTTTTT.

V and J are TRBV6-5 and TRBJ2-7; D could derive from TRBD1 or TRBD2 (6 bases each). Germline V gives CDR1 MNHEY, CDR2 SVGAGI. Trimming removed 0 bases from V and 3 bases from J, with 15 bases in between. This CDR3 is built from 16 residues. CDR3 in amino acids: CASSYSGGLLFYEQYF. In nucleotides, the CDR3 is TGTGCCAGCAGTTACTCGGGGGGCCTCCTTTTCTACGAGCAGTACTTC.

V usage is TRBV6-5 and J usage is TRBJ2-2; TRBD1 is a possible D gene (6 bases). V lost 6 bases and J 1 base, leaving 9 bases between the germline ends. The CDR3 totals 14 residues. Germline V gene lookup returns CDR1 MNHEY and CDR2 SVGAGI. As DNA, the CDR3 is TGTGCCAGCAGGCCGACAGGGAACACCGGGGAGCTGTTTTTT. This gives the protein CASRPTGNTGELFF.

V usage is TRBV18 and J usage is TRBJ2-7, with 8 bases aligning to TRBD1. V dropped 3 bases and J dropped 3; count of bases not matched to a gene: 10. In germline, CDR1 is KGHSH, CDR2 LQKENI. This CDR3 region has 16 residues. The CDR3 nucleotides read TGTGCCAGCTCACCCAATACGGGACAGGCCTTCTACGAGCAGTACTTC. Amino acid sequence: CASSPNTGQAFYEQYF.

The J gene is TRBJ2-5, the V gene TRBV7-9, with 7 bases fitting TRBD2. Germline V gene sequence: CDR1 SEHNR, CDR2 FQNEAQ (reference sequence). CDR3 length equals 15 residues. V shed 1 base and J 5 bases; nucleotides not matched to a gene: 7. CDR3 nucleotide sequence: TGTGCCAGCAGCTTAGTTGGGACCGGGGGGGAGACCCAGTACTTC. Encoded protein: CASSLVGTGGETQYF.

The chain combines TRBV5-1 with TRBJ1-1; no clear D gene. Looked up from germline, CDR1 is SGHRS and CDR2 is YFSETQ. Trimming shortened V by 1 base and J by 2 bases, and 9 bases separated the two germline ends. There are 14 residues in the CDR3. CDR3 loop: CASSLTSQNTEAFF. Here the CDR3 DNA reads TGCGCCAGCAGCTTGACCAGCCAAAACACTGAAGCTTTCTTT.

The chain is built from TRBV5-5 and TRBJ2-3; 8 nucleotides align to TRBD1. The V and J ends lost 4 bases and 2 bases, in that order; junction bases with no gene match: 12. The CDR3 consists of 17 residues. CDR1 and CDR2 (germline): SGHKS, YYEKEE (reference sequence). DNA of the CDR3: TGTGCCAGCAGCCCGAGGTTTAGGACAGGGATCACAGATACGCAGTATTTT. Its protein is CASSPRFRTGITDTQYF.